This is a list of T cell receptor beta chains from one sample in a study of cytomegalovirus exposure and HLA in healthy donors. Assay used: immunoSEQ multiplex PCR; TCRdb lists only in-frame clones, some missing. Among around 69,000 clones listed, roughly 95% were seen once. Input material: PBMCs. These receptors all stem from a woman under 30 in good health and CMV-seropositive. Both conserved end residues are part of each CDR3. A D gene is named only where the DNA matches it firmly. Size tells how often a clone was seen (once, few, many) or the class of an expanded clone, and some rows leave it out.

clone_size	j_call	v_call	d_call	cdr3_nt	cdr3_aa
.	TRBJ2-7	TRBV28	TRBD1	TGTGCCAGCAGACCATCCGGGACAGGGTTCCACGAGCAGTACTTC	CASRPSGTGFHEQYF
.	TRBJ2-5	TRBV4-2	.	TGTGCCAGCAGCCAAGAGGCGCCTCCGCGGGAGACCCAGTACTTC	CASSQEAPPRETQYF
.	TRBJ2-2	TRBV18	TRBD2	TGTGCCAGCTCACCCGGACTAGCGGGAGCAACCGGGGAGCTGTTTTTT	CASSPGLAGATGELFF
.	TRBJ2-7	TRBV6-1	TRBD1	TGTGCCAGCAGTGAAGAGGCAGGGGGCTCCTACGAGCAGTACTTC	CASSEEAGGSYEQYF
once	TRBJ2-1	TRBV7-8	TRBD2	TGTGCCAGCAGCTCGGGACTAGAACTCGGTGAGCAGTTCTTC	CASSSGLELGEQFF
.	TRBJ2-7	TRBV7-9	.	TGTGCCAGCAGCCATCCCCAGGGGAACTCCTACGAGCAGTACTTC	CASSHPQGNSYEQYF
.	TRBJ1-4	TRBV6-1	TRBD1	TGTGCCAGTCGACAGGGGAGTGGTGAAAAACTGTTTTTT	CASRQGSGEKLFF
once	TRBJ2-2	TRBV2	.	TGTGCCAGCAGCCGCCAAGCCCTCGCGAACACCGGGGAGCTGTTTTTT	CASSRQALANTGELFF
.	TRBJ2-7	TRBV7-2	TRBD2	TGTGCCAGCAGCTCCCCCGGGACTAGCGGGGTATCCTACGAGCAGTACTTC	CASSSPGTSGVSYEQYF
.	TRBJ1-1	TRBV10-3	.	TGTGCCATCAGTGATCTCCCGAGCGGTGTTAACACTGAAGCTTTCTTT	CAISDLPSGVNTEAFF
.	TRBJ2-3	TRBV6-4	TRBD1	TGTGCCACCGGGACAGGGGATTCCGATACGCAGTATTTT	CATGTGDSDTQYF
.	TRBJ2-7	TRBV2	.	TGTGCCAGCAGGGAGACTAGGCCCTACGAGCAGTACTTC	CASRETRPYEQYF
.	TRBJ2-3	TRBV30	TRBD2	TGTGCCTGGACTAGCGGCAGCACAGATACGCAGTATTTT	CAWTSGSTDTQYF
.	TRBJ2-5	TRBV30	.	TGTGCCTGGAGTGTATTGGGCAGGGGTAGGGAGACCCAGTACTTC	CAWSVLGRGRETQYF
.	TRBJ2-3	TRBV19	TRBD2	TGTGCCAGTAGTAGTTGGACTAGCGGAATGAGCACAGATACGCAGTATTTT	CASSSWTSGMSTDTQYF
once	TRBJ2-1	TRBV28	TRBD2	TGTGCCAGCAGGTTGGCGGAGACTAGCGGGAGGGGATACAATGAGCAGTTCTTC	CASRLAETSGRGYNEQFF
.	TRBJ2-7	TRBV12-5	.	TGTGCTAGTGGGGGCCTCGGCGAGCAGTACTTC	CASGGLGEQYF
.	TRBJ2-3	TRBV5-4	TRBD2	TGTGCCAGCAGCTTTCCGGGAGGGTCCACAGATACGCAGTATTTT	CASSFPGGSTDTQYF
.	TRBJ2-7	TRBV6-5	TRBD2	TGTGCCAGCGGCCCCTTAGCGGGAGGGGGCCACGAGCAGTACTTC	CASGPLAGGGHEQYF
.	TRBJ1-2	TRBV28	.	TGTGCCAGCAGTCCGGGACTGTGGTATGGCTACACCTTC	CASSPGLWYGYTF
.	TRBJ2-5	TRBV6-5	TRBD2	TGTGCCAGCAGTTACTCGGGTACTAGCGTCGAGACCCAGTACTTC	CASSYSGTSVETQYF
.	TRBJ2-5	TRBV15	.	TGTGCCACCAGCTTTGGGGGGGAGACCCAGTACTTC	CATSFGGETQYF
.	TRBJ2-2	TRBV5-1	.	TGCGCCAGCAGCTTGGGCCAGTGGGAGCTGTTTTTT	CASSLGQWELFF
few	TRBJ2-2	TRBV7-2	TRBD2	TGTGCCAGCAGGCGACTAGCGGGAGGAACCACGGGCACCGGGGAGCTGTTTTTT	CASRRLAGGTTGTGELFF
.	TRBJ2-1	TRBV7-3	TRBD2	TGTGCCAGCAGCCCCCGGACTAGCGGGAACAATGAGCAGTTCTTC	CASSPRTSGNNEQFF
.	TRBJ2-7	TRBV5-4	.	TGTGCCAGCAGCTTGGTTGGTCCCGGGAGCTACGAGCAGTACTTC	CASSLVGPGSYEQYF
.	TRBJ2-5	TRBV20-1	.	TGCAGTGACAAAATCCAAGAGACCCAGTACTTC	CSDKIQETQYF
.	TRBJ1-2	TRBV28	.	TGTGCCAGCAGTTCTACACCCGCGACAGGAAACTATGGCTACACCTTC	CASSSTPATGNYGYTF
.	TRBJ2-7	TRBV4-2	TRBD2	TGTGCCAGCAGCCAAGGACTAGCGGGAGCCGAGCAGTACTTC	CASSQGLAGAEQYF
.	TRBJ1-1	TRBV4-1	TRBD1	TGCGCCAGCAGCCCATGGACAGGGGGAACTGAAGCTTTCTTT	CASSPWTGGTEAFF
.	TRBJ1-1	TRBV25-1	.	TGTGCCAGCAGAGACAGGCGTGAAGCTTTCTTT	CASRDRREAFF
.	TRBJ2-3	TRBV2	TRBD2	TGTGCCACCCACGGGACTAGCCGGACAGATACGCAGTATTTT	CATHGTSRTDTQYF